Following are 30 T cell receptor beta chains from one sample sequenced in a study of shared clonotypes between healthy human individuals. Sequencing used immunoSEQ multiplex PCR; TCRdb keeps in-frame clones, though not all of them. The table shows around 440,000 clones, with around 77% occurring only once. The sample was PBMCs. The source is a woman aged 35 to 49 in good health. Some clones in this sample may be carry-over from other donors' samples.

This clone has just a few counts. The chain uses TRBV7-8 and TRBJ2-1; 9 bases are a match to TRBD2. Looked up from germline, CDR1 is SGHVS and CDR2 is FQNEAQ. V was pared by 2 bases and J by 6 bases, with 11 bases of the junction left unmatched. The CDR3 covers 17 residues. The CDR3 bases are TGTGCCAGCAGCTTATTTGTCGCGGGAGGGCTTGGCAATGAGCAGTTCTTC. It codes for CASSLFVAGGLGNEQFF. The complete variable domain, with remaining parts taken from reference TRBV7-8 and TRBJ2-1, reads GAGVSQSPRYKVAKRGQDVALRCDPISGHVSLFWYQQALGQGPEFLTYFQNEAQLDKSGLPSDRFFAERPEGSVSTLKIQRTQQEDSAVYLCASSLFVAGGLGNEQFFGPGTRLTVL.

The V gene is TRBV7-9, the J gene TRBJ1-2; no clear D. The CDR3 is made up of 14 amino acids. Germline V gene lookup returns CDR1 SEHNR and CDR2 FQNEAQ (reference sequence). Trimming removed 5 bases from V and 3 bases from J, with 13 bases in between. CDR3 in amino acids: CASSLGGIDYGYTF. The CDR3 coding sequence is TGTGCCAGCAGCCTTGGAGGGATAGACTATGGCTACACCTTC.

The rearrangement joins TRBV28 to TRBJ1-3, with D hard to call. This CDR3 is built from 15 residues. The germline gives CDR1 MDHEN, CDR2 SYDVKM. Trimming removed 3 bases from V and 0 bases from J, with 9 bases in between. The CDR3 reads CASSFAFASGNTIYF. CDR3 DNA: TGTGCCAGCAGTTTTGCGTTCGCCTCTGGAAACACCATATATTTT.

The chain has TRBV11-2 and TRBJ2-5; 8 bases match TRBD2. CDR1 SGHAT and CDR2 FQNNGV come from the germline V gene. The length of the CDR3 is 15 residues. V lost 4 bases to trimming and J lost 4 bases; unmatched junction nucleotides: 8. CDR3 amino acids: CASSYPGGGRETQYF. In DNA form, the CDR3 reads TGTGCCAGCAGCTACCCCGGGGGGGGGCGAGAGACCCAGTACTTC. Using reference TRBV11-2 and TRBJ2-5 for the parts outside the CDR3, the full variable domain is EAGVAQSPRYKIIEKRQSVAFWCNPISGHATLYWYQQILGQGPKLLIQFQNNGVVDDSQLPKDRFSAERLKGVDSTLKIQPAKLEDSAVYLCASSYPGGGRETQYFGPGTRLLVL.

The V gene is TRBV11-3, the J gene TRBJ2-7, with 10 bases fitting TRBD1. V dropped 5 bases and J dropped 7; count of bases not matched to a gene: 8. Germline CDR1 reads SGHNT; CDR2 reads YENEEA. The CDR3 is made up of 14 amino acids. In nucleotides, the CDR3 is TGTGCCAGCAGCCCGAGACAGGGGGCGGGGGAGCAGTACTTC. It translates to CASSPRQGAGEQYF.

The J gene is TRBJ1-5, the V gene TRBV7-9; D remains unclear. V was cut by 5 bases and J by 0 bases, with 8 bases left in between. Per the germline V gene, CDR1 is SEHNR and CDR2 is FQNEAQ (reference sequence). The CDR3 covers 14 residues. The CDR3 protein is CASSLGNSNQPQHF. The CDR3 bases are TGTGCCAGCAGCCTTGGAAATAGCAATCAGCCCCAGCATTTT.

The gene calls are TRBV29-1 and TRBJ2-5; 13 bases align to TRBD2. The CDR3 has 15 residues. CDR1 is SQVTM and CDR2 is ANQGSEA in the germline V gene. V was pared by 5 bases and J by 5 bases, with 8 bases of the junction left unmatched. CDR3 in DNA: TGCAGCGTTTTCGGACTAGCGGGAGCGGGTGAGACCCAGTACTTC. Protein product: CSVFGLAGAGETQYF.

In its sample, this clone was seen many times. The V call is TRBV6-1, the J call TRBJ2-3; 8 positions match TRBD1. V shed 7 bases, J shed 1 base, and the junction held 4 bases outside the gene matches. Per the germline V gene, CDR1 is MNHNS and CDR2 is SASEGT. The CDR3 covers 14 residues. CDR3 residues: CASTGGTGTDTQYF. The CDR3 bases are TGTGCCAGCACAGGGGGCACTGGCACAGATACGCAGTATTTT.

V gene TRBV11-2 combines with J gene TRBJ2-7, with 14 bases that match TRBD2. The J call is doubtful: the DNA matches TRBJ2-5 better. The CDR3 has 16 amino acids. Germline V gives CDR1 SGHAT, CDR2 FQNNGV. CDR3: CASSQGLAGEGETQYF. As DNA, the CDR3 is TGTGCCAGCAGCCAGGGACTAGCGGGAGAGGGTGAGACCCAGTACTTC.

The table lists this clone with a count of one. A far larger clone is a single base away, which makes a read error likely. The sample holds other DNA sequences that translate to the same CDR3. CDR3 sequence (DNA): TGTGCTTGGAGTGTAGGGACAGAAGCAGATACGCAGTATTTT. Translation: CAWSVGTEADTQYF. The V gene is TRBV30, the J gene TRBJ2-3, with 7 bases matching TRBD1. CDR3 length equals 14 residues. Germline CDR1 GTSNPN, CDR2 SVGIG (reference sequence).

Comment on this clone: As the CDR3 is not closed by the conserved phenylalanine or tryptophan, this likely results from a read error. The chain is built from TRBV7-9 and TRBJ1-2, with D maybe TRBD1 (6 bases). Trimming shortened V by 5 bases and J by 5 bases, and 15 bases separated the two germline ends. The germline gives CDR1 SEHNR, CDR2 FQNEAQ (reference sequence). The CDR3 runs 14 residues. The CDR3 nucleotides read TGTGCCAGCAGCCCTGGGGGGGCGTGGTATGGCTACACCCTC. This sequence encodes CASSPGGAWYGYTL.

The CDR3 loop is CASSLTSEETQYF. The CDR3 DNA follows: TGTGCCAGCAGCCTGACTAGCGAAGAGACCCAGTACTTC. J is TRBJ2-5 and V is TRBV5-4; 8 bases line up with TRBD2. CDR3 length equals 13 residues. The trim removed 4 bases at V and 3 bases at J, leaving 2 bases unmatched. Germline lookup yields CDR1 SGHNT and CDR2 YYREEE (reference sequence).

The chain is built from TRBV7-6 and TRBJ2-3, with 9 nucleotides matching TRBD2. The CDR3 runs to 16 residues. Per germline, CDR1 SGHVS and CDR2 FNYEAQ. Trimming took 1 base from V and 2 from J; bases not matched to a gene: 4. The CDR3 spells CASSLVRTSDTDTQYF. DNA for the CDR3: TGTGCCAGCAGCTTAGTACGGACTAGCGACACAGATACGCAGTATTTT. Based on the CDR3 plus reference TRBV7-6 and TRBJ2-3, the full variable domain is GAGVSQSPRYKVTKRGQDVALRCDPISGHVSLYWYRQALGQGPEFLTYFNYEAQQDKSGLPNDRFSAERPEGSISTLTIQRTEQRDSAMYRCASSLVRTSDTDTQYFGPGTRLTVL.

The chain couples TRBV19 to TRBJ2-5, with D perhaps matching TRBD1 (6 bases). The J call may be mistaken, given a closer DNA end match to TRBJ2-7. Germline lookup yields CDR1 LNHDA and CDR2 SQIVND (reference sequence). The CDR3 contains 13 residues. In DNA, the CDR3 is TGTGCCAGTAGTTTCCAGGGGAGCCACGAGCAGTACTTC. As protein: CASSFQGSHEQYF.

Of note for this clone: Other DNA sequences from this sample encode an identical CDR3 as well. This rearrangement joins TRBV28 to TRBJ1-2; no clear D. Germline-derived CDR1 and CDR2 are MDHEN and SYDVKM. V dropped 7 bases and J dropped 1 base, with 7 bases sitting between them. The CDR3 contains 12 residues. CDR3 loop: CASTGSNYGYTF. In DNA, the CDR3 is TGTGCCAGCACAGGCAGTAACTATGGCTACACCTTC.

The chain has TRBV5-1 and TRBJ2-1, with D unresolved. V gave up 0 bases and J gave up 5 bases, with 9 bases separating them. CDR1 and CDR2 from the germline V gene are SGHRS and YFSETQ. The CDR3 consists of 14 residues. The chain's CDR3 is CASSLEPANNEQFF. The CDR3 bases are TGCGCCAGCAGCTTGGAACCGGCGAACAATGAGCAGTTCTTC.

The V gene is TRBV7-6, the J gene TRBJ2-4, with 7 nucleotides matching TRBD1. The CDR3 covers 15 residues. Germline assignment: CDR1 SGHVS and CDR2 FNYEAQ. Trimming cost V 2 bases and J 8 bases; bases outside gene matches: 9. CDR3 DNA: TGTGCCAGCAGCTTAAGTGACAGGGTTCTGGACATTCAGTACTTC. Translating it yields CASSLSDRVLDIQYF.

This clone was recorded many times. This sequence joins TRBV28 and TRBJ2-7; D uncertain. Germline values: CDR1 MDHEN, CDR2 SYDVKM. The CDR3 sequence is 12 residues long. The germline V and J ends were trimmed by 1 base and 4 bases, with 5 bases remaining between them. Written as DNA, the CDR3 is TGTGCCAGCAGTTTATTGGCTTACGAGCAGTACTTC. It is translated as CASSLLAYEQYF.

This clone has only a few counts. Possible read error: a much larger clone is one base away. This sequence joins TRBV7-9 and TRBJ1-1, with TRBD1 matching 7 bases. The CDR3 spans 13 residues. V shed 1 base, J shed 4 bases, and the junction held 0 bases outside the gene matches. Germline lookup yields CDR1 SEHNR and CDR2 FQNEAQ (reference sequence). The CDR3 bases are TGTGCCAGCAGCTTAGAGGGGGCCACTGAAGCTTTCTTT. Its protein is CASSLEGATEAFF.

There are a few counts of this clone. This chain connects TRBV6-1 to TRBJ2-1, with 9 bases lining up with TRBD2. The CDR3 is made up of 15 amino acids. CDR1 and CDR2 from the germline V gene are MNHNS and SASEGT. The ends lost 10 bases at V and 4 bases at J; junction bases unmatched: 11. Written as DNA, the CDR3 is TGTGCCACCCGTCACCTGGCGGGAGGGTACAATGAGCAGTTCTTC. It is translated as CATRHLAGGYNEQFF.

The chain links TRBV5-1 to TRBJ2-7; no clear D gene. This CDR3 is 14 amino acids long. In germline, CDR1 is SGHRS, CDR2 YFSETQ. Trimming left V 4 bases short and J 2 bases short, with 13 bases between. CDR3 bases: TGCGCCAGCAGCGGTTTGGACCGCGCCTACGAGCAGTACTTC. Translating gives CASSGLDRAYEQYF.

This chain connects TRBV5-4 to TRBJ2-5; 7 bases are shared with TRBD1. The V and J ends lost 0 bases and 5 bases, in that order; junction bases with no gene match: 1. The CDR3 has 13 amino acids. Germline-derived CDR1 and CDR2 are SGHNT and YYREEE (reference sequence). CDR3 coding DNA: TGTGCCAGCAGCTTGGAGGGGGCGGAGACCCAGTACTTC. Encoded protein: CASSLEGAETQYF.

The chain combines TRBV6-6 with TRBJ2-3, with 10 bases aligning to TRBD2. The CDR3 is 16 residues long. V lost 4 bases and J lost 4; bases outside the gene matches: 8. Germline assignment: CDR1 MNHNY and CDR2 SVGAGI (reference sequence). CDR3 sequence reads: CASSSHPAGGADTQYF. In DNA form, the CDR3 reads TGTGCCAGCAGTTCCCACCCAGCGGGAGGGGCAGATACGCAGTATTTT.

Note on this clone: Given a far larger clone just one base away, this is likely a sequencing read error. The V and J genes are TRBV7-2 and TRBJ2-4; no clear D. Trimming cost V 4 bases and J 12 bases, with 19 bases left between them. Germline V lookup: CDR1 SGHTA, CDR2 FQGNSA. The CDR3 has 14 residues. Here the CDR3 DNA reads TGTGCCAGCAGCTCAAGGGCCGGTGACTCGGCTCAGTACTTC. Protein: CASSSRAGDSAQYF. Variable domain in full (rest from reference TRBV7-2 and TRBJ2-4): GAGVSQSPSNKVTEKGKDVELRCDPISGHTALYWYRQSLGQGLEFLIYFQGNSAPDKSGLPSDRFSAERTGGSVSTLTIQRTQQEDSAVYLCASSSRAGDSAQYFGAGTRLSVL.

This clone was observed once. Other DNA variants within this sample encode the same CDR3. The rearrangement joins TRBV28 to TRBJ2-1; 9 bases agree with TRBD2. V was clipped by 1 base and J by 4 bases; unmatched bases: 2. The CDR3 has 15 residues. Germline V gene sequence: CDR1 MDHEN, CDR2 SYDVKM. CDR3 coding DNA: TGTGCCAGCAGTTTATCGCTAGCGGGATACAATGAGCAGTTCTTC. Translating it yields CASSLSLAGYNEQFF.

The rearrangement uses TRBV28 and TRBJ2-7; 14 bases align to TRBD2. V lost 3 bases to trimming and J lost 4 bases; unmatched junction nucleotides: 8. The length of the CDR3 is 17 residues. Germline loops: CDR1 MDHEN, CDR2 SYDVKM. This chain's CDR3 is CASSFPGLAGAGYEQYF. Written as DNA, the CDR3 is TGTGCCAGCAGTTTCCCGGGACTAGCGGGAGCAGGGTACGAGCAGTACTTC.

The V gene is TRBV29-1, the J gene TRBJ2-1; TRBD2 aligns across 7 bases. The CDR3 contains 12 residues. Unmatched junction bases numbered 7, after V lost 7 bases and J lost 7 bases. Germline V CDR1 and CDR2: SQVTM, ANQGSEA. The CDR3 loop reads CSGGGGSNEQFF. The CDR3 nucleotides are TGCAGCGGGGGCGGCGGGAGTAATGAGCAGTTCTTC.

This clone was picked up a small number of times. This chain connects TRBV19 to TRBJ1-2; 12 bases are a match to TRBD1. The CDR3 is 16 residues long. The germline CDR1 and CDR2 sequences are LNHDA and SQIVND (reference sequence). Trimming at V came to 7 bases and at J to 3 bases, leaving 9 bases not matched to a gene. The CDR3 DNA reads TGTGCCAGTACCTCAGGGACAGGGGGCGCGGACTATGGCTACACCTTC. Protein sequence: CASTSGTGGADYGYTF.

This chain joins TRBV5-6 and TRBJ2-1; 7 bases line up with TRBD1. The CDR3 is made up of 15 amino acids. Germline CDR1 and CDR2: SGHDT and YYEEEE. The V and J ends lost 2 bases and 2 bases, in that order; junction bases with no gene match: 4. The CDR3 DNA follows: TGTGCCAGCAGCTTCGACAGGGTCCCCTACAATGAGCAGTTCTTC. It specifies CASSFDRVPYNEQFF.

This clone was recorded only once. The V call is TRBV5-1, the J call TRBJ2-1; 10 nucleotides agree with TRBD1. CDR1 and CDR2 from the germline V gene are SGHRS and YFSETQ. Trimming removed 3 bases from V and 4 bases from J; junction bases left unmatched: 4. The CDR3 is 15 residues long. CDR3 bases: TGCGCCAGCAGCTGGGGACAGGGGTCTTACAATGAGCAGTTCTTC. Protein sequence: CASSWGQGSYNEQFF.